The 18 T cell receptor beta chains below come from one sample, sequenced in a study of Ad26.COV2.S vaccination and SARS-CoV-2 variants. Treatment noted: some 20 received Ad26.COV2.S at low or high dose, single or two shots; five or six received placebo; per-sample allocation not given. The study sampled participants on day 63 after the first vaccine or placebo injection. TCRdb's table, derived via immunoSEQ multiplex PCR, lists solely in-frame clones and lacks some. The sample has about 470,000 clones; about nine tenths are singletons. This specimen consisted of peripheral blood, obtained in a trial of Ad26.COV2.S vaccine versus placebo. These receptors all stem from a person between 18 and 65 years old who received the Ad26.COV2.S COVID-19 vaccine or a placebo.

This clone came up once. V and J are TRBV13 and TRBJ2-7; D might be TRBD2 (6 bases). The germline gives CDR1 PRHDT, CDR2 FYEKMQ (reference sequence). Trimming took off 3 bases at V and 5 bases at J, with 14 bases between the two ends. CDR3 size: 14 residues. The DNA for the CDR3 is TGTGCCAGCAGCTTTCTGGAGGGGCCGGACGAGCAGTACTTC. This sequence encodes CASSFLEGPDEQYF. Supplemented by reference TRBV13 and TRBJ2-7, the full variable domain reads AAGVIQSPRHLIKEKRETATLKCYPIPRHDTVYWYQQGPGQDPQFLISFYEKMQSDKGSIPDRFSAQQFSDYHSELNMSSLELGDSALYFCASSFLEGPDEQYFGPGTRLTVT.

The chain employs TRBV27 and TRBJ2-7; TRBD2 is a possible D gene (5 bases). V lost 9 bases and J lost 0, with 12 bases in between. The CDR3 spans 13 residues. The germline V gene has CDR1 MNHEY and CDR2 SMNVEV (reference sequence). The CDR3 loop is CASPRGISYEQYF. DNA for the CDR3: TGTGCCAGTCCTCGGGGAATCTCCTACGAGCAGTACTTC.

The V and J genes are TRBV9 and TRBJ2-7; D is possibly TRBD1 or TRBD2 (5 bases each). Between the trimmed V and J ends, which lost 3 bases and 3 bases, there was a span of 16 bases. The CDR3 runs to 15 residues. The V gene's germline CDR1 is SGDLS and CDR2 YYNGEE. CDR3 sequence: CASSEKGSTGYEQYF. The CDR3 DNA reads TGTGCCAGCAGCGAAAAGGGGAGTACTGGCTACGAGCAGTACTTC.

This clone occurred once. This chain links TRBV7-2 with TRBJ2-2; 12 positions match TRBD2. The CDR3 runs 17 residues. Per germline, CDR1 SGHTA and CDR2 FQGNSA. J was trimmed by 6 bases and V by 1 base; bases with no gene match: 6. CDR3 sequence reads: CASSLEWASGRAGELFF. CDR3 in DNA: TGTGCCAGCAGCTTAGAGTGGGCTAGCGGGAGGGCCGGGGAGCTGTTTTTT.

The table lists this clone with a count of one. The chain joins TRBV4-2 to TRBJ2-7; TRBD2 agrees at 11 bases. J was trimmed by 3 bases and V by 4 bases; bases with no gene match: 8. The CDR3 loop spans 16 amino acids. The V gene's germline CDR1 is LGHNA and CDR2 YNFKEQ. The CDR3 reads CASSPGTSGLSYEQYF. The CDR3 DNA reads as TGTGCCAGCAGCCCCGGGACTAGCGGTCTTAGCTACGAGCAGTACTTC.

The chain carries TRBV5-5 and TRBJ2-5, with 10 bases that match TRBD1. Trimming at V came to 4 bases and at J to 5 bases, leaving 11 bases not matched to a gene. The germline V gene encodes CDR1 SGHKS and CDR2 YYEKEE (reference sequence). The CDR3 has 16 amino acids. The CDR3 nucleotides read TGTGCCAGCAGCGGGACCGGGACAGGGGAATTTGAGACCCAGTACTTC. Translated, it gives CASSGTGTGEFETQYF.

V is TRBV6-5 and J is TRBJ1-2; 7 bases map to TRBD1. The ends lost 4 bases at V and 2 bases at J; junction bases unmatched: 4. The CDR3 spans 14 residues. The germline CDR1 and CDR2 sequences are MNHEY and SVGAGI. CDR3 nucleotides: TGTGCCAGCAGTTTCGACAGGGTAAACTATGGCTACACCTTC. This sequence encodes CASSFDRVNYGYTF.

The chain recombines TRBV5-1 with TRBJ2-7; weak D call: TRBD2 (5 bases). In germline, CDR1 is SGHRS, CDR2 YFSETQ. Trimming took 1 base from V and 3 from J, leaving 11 bases between them. The CDR3 is 14 amino acids. CDR3 sequence reads: CASSLLTGNYEQYF. The CDR3 DNA follows: TGCGCCAGCAGCTTGCTCACGGGGAACTACGAGCAGTACTTC.

This clone was counted once. The genes are TRBV20-1 and TRBJ2-3; unclear D gene. Germline-derived CDR1 and CDR2 are DFQATT and SNEGSKA (reference sequence). Trimming removed 2 bases from V and 5 bases from J, with 5 bases in between. This CDR3 is built from 11 residues. CDR3 loop: CSARSEDTQYF. The CDR3 DNA reads as TGCAGTGCTAGATCTGAAGATACGCAGTATTTT.

The chain couples TRBV28 to TRBJ2-7; maybe TRBD2 (5 bases). Germline CDR1 and CDR2: MDHEN and SYDVKM. The CDR3 totals 13 residues. V was cut by 7 bases and J by 0 bases, with 10 bases left in between. CDR3: CASKEASSYEQYF. The DNA for the CDR3 is TGTGCCAGCAAGGAGGCGAGCTCCTACGAGCAGTACTTC.

CDR3 amino acids: CASSYPSGTDTQYF. The CDR3, as DNA: TGTGCCAGCAGTTACCCTAGCGGTACAGATACGCAGTATTTT. The V gene is TRBV6-2 or TRBV6-3, the J gene TRBJ2-3, with TRBD2 matching over 7 bases. The CDR3 consists of 14 residues. V trimming: 2 bases; J trimming: 3 bases; junction bases outside the gene matches: 2. Germline CDR1 is MNHEY and CDR2 is SVGEGT.

The chain couples TRBV7-9 to TRBJ2-1, with no clear D. Germline CDR1 SEHNR, CDR2 FQNEAQ (reference sequence). V dropped 0 bases and J dropped 6 bases, with 0 bases sitting between them. CDR3 length equals 11 residues. The CDR3 loop is CASSLANEQFF. The CDR3, as DNA: TGTGCCAGCAGCTTAGCCAATGAGCAGTTCTTC.

This clone was found once. V gene TRBV7-9 combines with J gene TRBJ2-3, with D perhaps matching TRBD2 (6 bases). With 6 bases removed from V and 4 bases from J, the gap between germline ends came to 20 bases. This CDR3 is 16 amino acids long. Germline V gene sequence: CDR1 SEHNR, CDR2 FQNEAQ (reference sequence). DNA for the CDR3: TGTGCCAGCAGTCCCGATTGGGACTCGCGGGCAGATACGCAGTATTTT. Its protein is CASSPDWDSRADTQYF. Full variable domain (rest looked up from reference TRBV7-9 and TRBJ2-3): DTGVSQNPRHKITKRGQNVTFRCDPISEHNRLYWYRQTLGQGPEFLTYFQNEAQLEKSRLLSDRFSAERPKGSFSTLEIQRTEQGDSAMYLCASSPDWDSRADTQYFGPGTRLTVL.

Notes on this clone: This CDR3 is also generated by other DNA sequences in the sample. The genes are TRBV18 and TRBJ2-2; 9 bases agree with TRBD2. The CDR3 sequence is 16 residues long. Germline trimming cut 3 bases from V and 0 bases from J; bases unmatched to any gene: 2. Germline V gene lookup returns CDR1 KGHSH and CDR2 LQKENI. As DNA, the CDR3 is TGTGCCAGCTCACCCAGCGGGAGGACGAACACCGGGGAGCTGTTTTTT. Protein product: CASSPSGRTNTGELFF.

This clone turned up a few times. V gene TRBV19 combines with J gene TRBJ2-6; D unresolved. Trimming cost V 8 bases and J 2 bases, with 13 bases left between them. CDR3 length: 15 residues. The germline V gene has CDR1 LNHDA and CDR2 SQIVND (reference sequence). Written as DNA, the CDR3 is TGTGCCAGTTCGGATAGGAGACCTGGGGCCAACGTCCTGACTTTC. Translated, it gives CASSDRRPGANVLTF.

This clone was counted once. The chain recombines TRBV3-1 (or the pseudogene TRBV3-2) with TRBJ1-5; D is unresolved. Germline CDR1 and CDR2: LGHDT and YNNKEL (reference sequence). V lost 1 base and J lost 4, with 5 bases in between. The CDR3 has 13 residues. CDR3 region: CASSQVDNQPQHF. DNA for the CDR3: TGTGCCAGCAGCCAAGTCGATAATCAGCCCCAGCATTTT.

The chain carries TRBV28 and TRBJ2-5; D is tentatively TRBD1 or TRBD2 (5 bases each). Per germline, CDR1 MDHEN and CDR2 SYDVKM. Between the trimmed V and J ends, which lost 2 bases and 4 bases, there was a span of 11 bases. The CDR3 runs to 14 residues. Here the CDR3 reads CASSLGDHVETQYF. The CDR3 nucleotides read TGTGCCAGCAGTTTAGGGGACCATGTAGAGACCCAGTACTTC.

The chain couples TRBV7-9 to TRBJ2-7, with D hard to call. The CDR3 contains 12 residues. V was shortened by 5 bases and J by 4 bases, with 9 bases between the two germline ends. CDR1 and CDR2 (germline): SEHNR, FQNEAQ (reference sequence). The CDR3 region is CASSKESYEQYF. The CDR3 nucleotides are TGTGCCAGCAGCAAAGAGAGTTACGAGCAGTACTTC.